A selection of T cell receptor beta chains follows, all from one sample in a study of T cell responses to AZD1222 COVID-19 vaccine. Using immunoSEQ multiplex PCR, the repertoire was profiled, and TCRdb retains in-frame clones only, with some absent. The profile shows around 160,000 clones, about 91% of them singletons. The material sequenced was peripheral blood, taken on day 0 of AZD1222 vaccination. The receptors originated from an adult in good health. Each CDR3 is given with its conserved first and last residue. The order of the fields is V gene, J gene, clone size, D gene, CDR3 protein, CDR3 DNA. A D gene is named only where the DNA matches it firmly. Clone size appears in some rows only: once, few, many, or a class for an expanded clone.

TRBV21-1	TRBJ2-7	.	.	CASSIRSGNYEQYF	TGTGCCAGCAGCATCCGTTCGGGAAACTACGAGCAGTACTTC
TRBV6-2/TRBV6-3	TRBJ2-7	.	.	CASSYPGPNYEQYF	TGTGCCAGCAGTTACCCGGGACCAAACTACGAGCAGTACTTC
TRBV6-6	TRBJ2-1	.	TRBD2	CASSYGGGAYNEQFF	TGTGCCAGCAGTTATGGCGGGGGGGCCTACAATGAGCAGTTCTTC
TRBV30	TRBJ2-6	.	.	CAWDPSVLTF	TGTGCCTGGGACCCCAGCGTCCTGACTTTC
TRBV4-1	TRBJ1-1	.	.	CASSQVAPHETENTEAFF	TGCGCCAGCAGCCAAGTAGCCCCCCATGAGACAGAGAACACTGAAGCTTTCTTT
TRBV20-1	TRBJ1-5	.	.	CSASRGGAISNQPQHF	TGCAGTGCTAGTAGGGGGGGCGCGATCAGCAATCAGCCCCAGCATTTT
TRBV10-1	TRBJ1-5	.	.	CASSGGSYSNQPQHF	TGCGCCAGCAGTGGGGGGAGTTATAGCAATCAGCCCCAGCATTTT
TRBV7-9	TRBJ2-1	.	TRBD2	CASSLTSGGGNEQFF	TGTGCCAGCAGCTTAACTAGCGGGGGTGGGAATGAGCAGTTCTTC
TRBV5-4	TRBJ2-3	.	.	CASSLVGETDTQYF	TGTGCCAGCAGCTTGGTTGGGGAGACAGATACGCAGTATTTT
TRBV30	TRBJ1-2	.	.	CAWVRDGVRGGYTF	TGTGCCTGGGTCCGGGACGGGGTAAGAGGTGGCTACACCTTC
TRBV2	TRBJ1-6	.	.	CASRPGPVGQNSPLHF	TGTGCCAGCAGACCCGGGCCGGTGGGGCAGAATTCACCCCTCCACTTT
TRBV15	TRBJ2-1	.	TRBD2	CATSTEGLAGGFSYNEQFF	TGTGCCACCAGCACGGAAGGGCTAGCGGGGGGCTTTTCCTACAATGAGCAGTTCTTC
TRBV4-3	TRBJ1-5	.	.	CASSQYAGGNQPQHF	TGCGCCAGCAGCCAATACGCAGGGGGCAATCAGCCCCAGCATTTT
TRBV10-3	TRBJ1-6	.	.	CAISGTPGNSPLHF	TGTGCCATCAGTGGGACGCCTGGTAATTCACCCCTCCACTTT
TRBV28	TRBJ2-7	.	TRBD1	CASGGRDRGRWENF	TGTGCCAGCGGGGGTCGGGACAGGGGGAGATGGGAGAACTTC
TRBV14	TRBJ1-6	.	.	CASSQGGGTPLHF	TGTGCCAGCAGCCAAGGCGGTGGGACACCCCTCCACTTT
TRBV30	TRBJ2-7	few	.	CAWTRSGLYEQYF	TGTGCCTGGACCCGGTCGGGGCTCTACGAGCAGTACTTC
TRBV6-5	TRBJ1-1	.	.	CASSPIQGYTEAFF	TGTGCCAGCAGCCCCATCCAGGGGTACACTGAAGCTTTCTTT
TRBV29-1	TRBJ1-1	.	TRBD1	CSVRQGTNTEAFF	TGCAGCGTCCGACAGGGAACGAACACTGAAGCTTTCTTT
TRBV18	TRBJ1-1	.	TRBD1	CASSPGQVMNTEAFF	TGTGCCAGCTCACCGGGACAGGTGATGAACACTGAAGCTTTCTTT
TRBV27	TRBJ1-2	.	TRBD1	CASSGGQGINYGYTF	TGTGCCAGCAGTGGGGGACAGGGTATTAACTATGGCTACACCTTC
TRBV6-9	TRBJ1-2	.	.	CASSYDTGGQNYGYTF	TGTGCCAGCAGTTATGACACCGGAGGACAAAACTATGGCTACACCTTC
TRBV12-3/TRBV12-4	TRBJ1-1	.	.	CASSPRNTEAFF	TGTGCCAGCAGTCCCCGGAACACTGAAGCTTTCTTT
TRBV9	TRBJ1-5	.	.	CASSVEQGSQPQHF	TGTGCCAGCAGCGTGGAGCAGGGGAGTCAGCCCCAGCATTTT
TRBV5-1	TRBJ2-1	.	TRBD2	CASSPRAPLSGGSNEQFF	TGCGCCAGCAGCCCTAGGGCCCCCCTCAGCGGGGGGTCAAATGAGCAGTTCTTC
TRBV6-4	TRBJ1-1	.	.	CASSDYPGTLTEAFF	TGTGCCAGCAGTGACTACCCGGGGACATTAACTGAAGCTTTCTTT
TRBV5-4	TRBJ1-1	.	TRBD1	CASNRQGDTEAFF	TGTGCCAGCAACAGACAGGGGGACACTGAAGCTTTCTTT
TRBV7-2	TRBJ1-5	.	.	CASSLVGGGNQPQHF	TGTGCCAGCAGCTTAGTCGGAGGGGGCAATCAGCCCCAGCATTTT
TRBV19	TRBJ1-2	.	.	CASSLPGVLNYGYTF	TGTGCCAGTAGTTTGCCAGGGGTCCTTAACTATGGCTACACCTTC
TRBV7-3	TRBJ1-2	.	TRBD1	CASSPNRGQWYGYTF	TGTGCCAGCAGCCCCAACAGGGGTCAGTGGTATGGCTACACCTTC
TRBV6-2/TRBV6-3	TRBJ2-3	once	TRBD2	CASSYSGGGTADTQYF	TGTGCCAGCAGTTACTCTGGCGGGGGAACGGCAGATACGCAGTATTTT
TRBV6-2/TRBV6-3	TRBJ1-3	.	.	CASSYSGRGNTIYF	TGTGCCAGCAGTTACTCCGGAAGGGGAAACACCATATATTTT
TRBV2	TRBJ2-7	.	TRBD1	CASRHQGAYYEQYF	TGTGCCAGCCGACATCAGGGGGCCTACTACGAGCAGTACTTC
TRBV6-2/TRBV6-3	TRBJ2-5	.	TRBD2	CASSSRGGFRETQYF	TGTGCCAGCAGTTCCCGCGGGGGTTTTAGGGAGACCCAGTACTTC
TRBV12-3/TRBV12-4	TRBJ1-1	.	.	CASSLERRTEAFF	TGTGCCAGCAGTTTAGAGCGGCGCACTGAAGCTTTCTTT
TRBV6-2/TRBV6-3	TRBJ1-1	.	.	CASSYSGGRREAFF	TGTGCCAGCAGTTACTCGGGGGGCCGGAGAGAAGCTTTCTTT
TRBV13	TRBJ1-1	.	.	CASSSIIGGENTEAFF	TGTGCCAGCAGCTCTATTATTGGGGGCGAGAACACTGAAGCTTTCTTT
TRBV12-3/TRBV12-4	TRBJ2-5	.	.	CASSWGRGETQYF	TGTGCCAGCAGTTGGGGGCGGGGGGAGACCCAGTACTTC
TRBV5-1	TRBJ2-2	.	TRBD2	CASSWTSGGALIF	TGCGCCAGCAGCTGGACTAGCGGGGGGGCCTTAATTTTT